The 9 T cell receptor beta chains in this list originate from one sample, sequenced in a study of preoperative IRX-2 immunotherapy in early breast cancer. TCRdb's copy holds only in-frame clones and misses some; the assay was immunoSEQ multiplex PCR. The table records about 23,000 clones, 80% to 90% of them present only once. The treatment was: preoperative locoregional IRX-2 cytokine immunotherapy. Source: tumor tissue, taken after IRX-2 immunotherapy. These receptors originate from a human donor with breast cancer.

This clone was counted a single time. This rearrangement joins TRBV6-6 to TRBJ1-5; no clear D gene. CDR1 is MNHNY, CDR2 SVGAGI, per germline (reference sequence). Deletions cut 3 bases from V and 7 bases from J, with 13 bases between. The CDR3 sequence is 14 residues long. CDR3: CASSYDVERQPQHF. Here the CDR3 DNA reads TGTGCCAGCAGTTATGATGTTGAGAGGCAGCCCCAGCATTTT.

CDR3 sequence: CASSPTVISTDTQYF. CDR3 DNA sequence: TGTGCCAGCAGCCCGACGGTCATAAGCACAGATACGCAGTATTTT. The chain uses TRBV4-2 and TRBJ2-3; D uncertain. Between the trimmed V and J ends, which lost 4 bases and 0 bases, there was a span of 11 bases. CDR3 length: 15 amino acids. The germline CDR1 and CDR2 sequences are LGHNA and YNFKEQ.

J is TRBJ1-3 and V is TRBV9, with D possibly matching TRBD1 (5 bases). V dropped 0 bases and J dropped 2 bases, with 6 bases sitting between them. This CDR3 is built from 14 residues. Germline V gene data show CDR1 as SGDLS and CDR2 as YYNGEE. The CDR3 DNA is TGTGCCAGCAGCGTAGAAGGGGCTGGAAACACCATATATTTT. Residues: CASSVEGAGNTIYF.

The CDR3 sequence is CASSTPSGAQLGYEQYF. CDR3 bases: TGTGCCAGTAGTACCCCTAGCGGGGCACAGCTAGGGTACGAGCAGTACTTC. The rearrangement links TRBV19 to TRBJ2-7; the match to TRBD2 covers 9 bases. The CDR3 loop spans 17 amino acids. The germline gives CDR1 LNHDA, CDR2 SQIVND (reference sequence). Trimming cost V 4 bases and J 4 bases; bases outside gene matches: 14.

The V gene is TRBV28, the J gene TRBJ2-2; maybe TRBD1 (5 bases). Looked up from germline, CDR1 is MDHEN and CDR2 is SYDVKM. V lost 10 bases and J lost 2, with 11 bases in between. This CDR3 is built from 13 residues. CDR3 in amino acids: CATPGPNTGELFF. CDR3 sequence (DNA): TGTGCCACCCCAGGGCCCAACACCGGGGAGCTGTTTTTT.

This sequence joins TRBV11-3 and TRBJ2-2, with D unresolved. CDR3 length: 13 amino acids. V lost 4 bases to trimming and J lost 6 bases, with 9 bases between them. The V gene's germline CDR1 is SGHNT and CDR2 YENEEA. CDR3 region: CASSSSTAGELFF. The CDR3 DNA is TGTGCCAGCAGCTCCTCAACTGCCGGGGAGCTGTTTTTT.

There are a few counts of this clone. The V call is TRBV9, the J call TRBJ2-6; D ambiguous. Trimming left V 3 bases short and J 0 bases short, with 13 bases between. Germline values: CDR1 SGDLS, CDR2 YYNGEE. The CDR3 covers 17 residues. The CDR3 DNA follows: TGTGCCAGCAGCGCCAGTTTAGTACGCTCTGGGGCCAACGTCCTGACTTTC. It translates to CASSASLVRSGANVLTF. Supplemented by reference TRBV9 and TRBJ2-6, the full variable domain reads DSGVTQTPKHLITATGQRVTLRCSPRSGDLSVYWYQQSLDQGLQFLIQYYNGEERAKGNILERFSAQQFPDLHSELNLSSLELGDSALYFCASSASLVRSGANVLTFGAGSRLTVL.

The chain links TRBV7-2 to TRBJ1-6; D is uncertain. Germline CDR1 and CDR2: SGHTA and FQGNSA. The V end was cut by 5 bases, the J end by 7 bases, with 9 bases between. The CDR3 spans 13 residues. CDR3 sequence reads: CASSPSLNSPLHF. DNA for the CDR3: TGTGCCAGCAGCCCCTCATTAAATTCACCCCTCCACTTT. Supplemented by reference TRBV7-2 and TRBJ1-6, the full variable domain reads GAGVSQSPSNKVTEKGKDVELRCDPISGHTALYWYRQSLGQGLEFLIYFQGNSAPDKSGLPSDRFSAERTGGSVSTLTIQRTQQEDSAVYLCASSPSLNSPLHFGNGTRLTVT.

The rearrangement links TRBV5-1 to TRBJ1-4, with 10 bases identical to TRBD1. Per germline, CDR1 SGHRS and CDR2 YFSETQ. Trimming cost V 0 bases and J 7 bases; bases outside gene matches: 6. This CDR3 spans 16 amino acids. The CDR3 DNA is TGCGCCAGCAGCTTGGGACAGGGGGCGTTCGGTGAAAAACTGTTTTTT. This translates into CASSLGQGAFGEKLFF.